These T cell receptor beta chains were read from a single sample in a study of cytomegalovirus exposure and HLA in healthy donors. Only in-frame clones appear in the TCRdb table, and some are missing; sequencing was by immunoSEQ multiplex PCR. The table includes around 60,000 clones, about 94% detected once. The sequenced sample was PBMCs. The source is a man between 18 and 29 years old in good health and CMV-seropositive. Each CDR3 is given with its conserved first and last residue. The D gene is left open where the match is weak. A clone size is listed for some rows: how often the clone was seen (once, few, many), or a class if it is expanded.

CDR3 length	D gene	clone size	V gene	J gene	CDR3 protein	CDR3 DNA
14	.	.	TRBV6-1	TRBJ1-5	CASRDRAIGQPQHF	TGTGCCAGCAGAGACAGAGCCATTGGTCAGCCCCAGCATTTT
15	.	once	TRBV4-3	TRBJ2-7	CASSQDRGRSYEQYF	TGCGCCAGCAGCCAAGATCGTGGCAGATCCTACGAGCAGTACTTC
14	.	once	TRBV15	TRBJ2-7	CATSRDMEVHEQYF	TGTGCCACCAGCAGAGATATGGAGGTCCACGAGCAGTACTTC
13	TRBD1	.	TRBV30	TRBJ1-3	CAWEQGARNTIYF	TGTGCCTGGGAACAGGGGGCTAGAAACACCATATATTTT
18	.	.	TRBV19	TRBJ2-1	CASSINDLQTAIHNEQFF	TGTGCCAGTAGTATTAACGACTTGCAGACTGCCATTCACAATGAGCAGTTCTTC
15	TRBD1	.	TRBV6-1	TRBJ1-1	CASSEAGGQGASAFF	TGTGCCAGCAGTGAAGCCGGGGGACAGGGGGCTTCGGCTTTCTTT
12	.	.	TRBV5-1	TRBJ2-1	CASSGDSDEQFF	TGCGCCAGCAGCGGAGACTCAGATGAGCAGTTCTTC
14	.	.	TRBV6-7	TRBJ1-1	CASSYWGGAAEAFF	TGTGCCAGCAGTTACTGGGGGGGCGCAGCTGAAGCTTTCTTT
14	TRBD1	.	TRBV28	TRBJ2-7	CASSPGQVTYEQYF	TGTGCCAGCAGTCCGGGACAGGTGACCTACGAGCAGTACTTC
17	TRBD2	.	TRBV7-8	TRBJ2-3	CASSLESTSGFRDTQYF	TGTGCCAGCAGCTTAGAGTCCACTAGCGGGTTTAGGGATACGCAGTATTTT
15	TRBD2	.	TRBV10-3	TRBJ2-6	CATGTTLSGANVLTF	TGTGCCACCGGGACTACCCTCTCTGGGGCCAACGTCCTGACTTTC
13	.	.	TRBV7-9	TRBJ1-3	CASTFGGGNTIYF	TGTGCCAGCACGTTCGGGGGAGGAAACACCATATATTTT
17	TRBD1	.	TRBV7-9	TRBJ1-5	CASSLGSGTGINQPQHF	TGTGCCAGCAGCTTAGGATCTGGGACAGGGATCAATCAGCCCCAGCATTTT